The rows below give T cell receptor beta chains drawn from one sample of a study of cytomegalovirus exposure and HLA in healthy donors. Method: immunoSEQ multiplex PCR; TCRdb's copy keeps in-frame clones and lacks some. The sample lists roughly 60,000 clones; 83% were seen once. The sample comprised PBMCs. All receptors come from a man younger than 40 in good health and CMV-seronegative. Each CDR3 is given with its conserved first and last residue. The D gene is left open where the match is weak. Clone size is given for some rows only: seen once, a few or many times, or a class if the clone is expanded.

TRBV27	NA	TRBJ1-1	NA	TGTGCCAGCAGTTTATCAGGGGTCAACACTGAAGCTTTCTTT	CASSLSGVNTEAFF
TRBV28	NA	TRBJ2-3	NA	TGTGCCAGCAGTAGCGGCACAGATACGCAGTATTTT	CASSSGTDTQYF
TRBV11-2	once	TRBJ1-1	TRBD1	TGTGCCAGCAGCCCTCTCGGGACAGGGGCTGAAGCTTTCTTT	CASSPLGTGAEAFF
TRBV7-9	NA	TRBJ1-2	TRBD1	TGTGCCAGCAGCTCCCCGGACAGGGACTATGGCTACACCTTC	CASSSPDRDYGYTF
TRBV6-5	NA	TRBJ2-2	TRBD2	TGTGCCAGCAGTCGACTAGCGACGGGCACCGGGGAGCTGTTTTTT	CASSRLATGTGELFF
TRBV6-6	few	TRBJ1-5	NA	TGTGCCAGCAGTTACTCGGGGGGAGGCAATCAGCCCCAGCATTTT	CASSYSGGGNQPQHF
TRBV29-1	NA	TRBJ2-1	NA	TGCAGCGTTGAACGCTACAATGAGCAGTTCTTC	CSVERYNEQFF
TRBV28	NA	TRBJ2-2	TRBD2	TGTGCCAGCAGGGGAGGGGTAAACACCGGGGAGCTGTTTTTT	CASRGGVNTGELFF
TRBV4-1	NA	TRBJ2-1	NA	TGCGCCAGCAGCCAAGATTGGGGCCCTCGGGCCGATGAGCAGTTCTTC	CASSQDWGPRADEQFF
TRBV4-3	NA	TRBJ2-7	TRBD2	TGCGCCAGCAGTACGACTAGCGCGAGTCACGAGCAGTACTTC	CASSTTSASHEQYF
TRBV5-4	NA	TRBJ2-7	TRBD1	TGTGCCACCACAGGGGTCCCGTCCTACGAGCAGTACTTC	CATTGVPSYEQYF
TRBV4-3	once	TRBJ2-7	NA	TGCGCCAGCAGCCAGAATCTAGCGTGGGGAGGCGAGCAGTACTTC	CASSQNLAWGGEQYF
TRBV30	few	TRBJ1-5	NA	TGTGCCTGGAGCGGTACTGGTCAGCCCCAGCATTTT	CAWSGTGQPQHF
TRBV6-1	few	TRBJ1-5	NA	TGTGCCAGCAGTGATAGTTTAATAGGGAAGGGGGTCAATCAGCCCCAGCATTTT	CASSDSLIGKGVNQPQHF
TRBV12-5	NA	TRBJ2-7	TRBD2	TGTGCTAGTGGTTTAGAGACTAGCGGGCCTCCGCGGCCCTACGAGCAGTACTTC	CASGLETSGPPRPYEQYF
TRBV13	NA	TRBJ1-3	NA	TGTGCCAGCAGCCTGACGGGGTTCGGAAACACCATATATTTT	CASSLTGFGNTIYF
TRBV29-1	once	TRBJ2-2	TRBD1	TGCAGCGCTAGGGACAGGGGGGCCGGGGAGCTGTTTTTT	CSARDRGAGELFF
TRBV7-8	NA	TRBJ2-2	NA	TGTGCCAGCAGCCCAAGGTGGGGCCTGGGAGGTAACACCGGGGAGCTGTTTTTT	CASSPRWGLGGNTGELFF
TRBV6-5	NA	TRBJ2-3	NA	TGTGCCAGCAGTTACTCCTCCCCGAGCACAGATACGCAGTATTTT	CASSYSSPSTDTQYF
TRBV7-6	NA	TRBJ1-1	NA	TGTGCCAGCAGCTTCCGAGACAGCCTCAGAGGAGCTTTCTTT	CASSFRDSLRGAFF
TRBV19	NA	TRBJ1-1	TRBD1	TGTGCCAGTAGTATCCCAGGGGGCGGAACTGAAGCTTTCTTT	CASSIPGGGTEAFF
TRBV7-9	NA	TRBJ2-3	NA	TGTGCCAGCAGCTTATCAGGGGTGTCGGATACGCAGTATTTT	CASSLSGVSDTQYF
TRBV5-1	NA	TRBJ2-3	TRBD2	TGCGCCAGCAGCCCGCCAGCGGGGGCGGGTACGCAGTATTTT	CASSPPAGAGTQYF
TRBV7-2	NA	TRBJ2-3	TRBD2	TGTGCCAGCAGCTTAGCCGCTAGCGGGGCGGATACGCAGTATTTT	CASSLAASGADTQYF
TRBV7-7	NA	TRBJ2-2	TRBD1	TGTGCCAGCAGCTCGTTACAGGGGAGGAACACCGGGGAGCTGTTTTTT	CASSSLQGRNTGELFF
TRBV7-8	NA	TRBJ1-5	NA	TGTGCCAGCAGCTTAACCCCGACAGGCCCAACCCTCAATCAGCCCCAGCATTTT	CASSLTPTGPTLNQPQHF
TRBV4-3	NA	TRBJ2-3	TRBD2	TGCGCCAGCAGCCAAAGCGGGAGTGTTGGTACAGATACGCAGTATTTT	CASSQSGSVGTDTQYF
TRBV23-1	NA	TRBJ1-1	NA	TGCGCCAGCAGTCAACCTTGGAACACTGAAGCTTTCTTT	CASSQPWNTEAFF
TRBV7-9	NA	TRBJ1-1	NA	TGTTCCAGCAGCCAATCAACACAGAAGAACACTGAAGCTTTCTTT	CSSSQSTQKNTEAFF
TRBV5-6	NA	TRBJ1-4	NA	TGTGCCAGCAACAACGGAGGGGAGAGGGATGAAAAACTGTTTTTT	CASNNGGERDEKLFF
TRBV9	NA	TRBJ1-2	TRBD1	TGTGCCAGCAGCGTGCAGGGGGGCCCGGATGGCTACACCTTC	CASSVQGGPDGYTF
TRBV21-1	NA	TRBJ2-7	NA	TGTGCCAGCAGCAATCTCGACAGGGCTAACTCCTACGAGCAGTACTTC	CASSNLDRANSYEQYF
TRBV11-2	few	TRBJ1-1	TRBD1	TGTGCCAGCAGCCCCCCGGTGAAGGGGGCGCTTAACACTGAAGCTTTCTTT	CASSPPVKGALNTEAFF
TRBV19	NA	TRBJ2-1	NA	TGTGCCAGTAGTATAACAGGAAGAAATAATGAGCAGTTCTTC	CASSITGRNNEQFF
TRBV2	few	TRBJ1-5	TRBD1	TGTGCCAGCAGGGCCGTTATACAGGGGGTTGGCAATCAGCCCCAGCATTTT	CASRAVIQGVGNQPQHF
TRBV19	once	TRBJ2-2	TRBD2	TGTGCCAGTAAAGGACTAGCGGGCGTTACCGGGGAGCTGTTTTTT	CASKGLAGVTGELFF
TRBV18	NA	TRBJ1-1	NA	TGTGCCAGCTCACCACTGACGGGGAACACTGAAGCTTTCTTT	CASSPLTGNTEAFF
TRBV18	NA	TRBJ1-1	NA	TGTGCCAGCTCACCACTTACAGGGGAAGCTTTCTTT	CASSPLTGEAFF
TRBV25-1	NA	TRBJ2-5	NA	TGTGCCAGCAGTCACTTCCCCCGGGAGACCCAGTACTTC	CASSHFPRETQYF
TRBV6-6	NA	TRBJ1-2	TRBD1	TGTGCCAGCAGGCGGCCGCAGGGGGTGCGAGGCTACACCTTC	CASRRPQGVRGYTF
TRBV11-2	NA	TRBJ1-4	NA	TGTGCCAGCAGCTCCGGGGGGGGCAAGGGTGAAAAACTGTTTTTT	CASSSGGGKGEKLFF
TRBV7-2	NA	TRBJ2-3	NA	TGTGCCAGCAGCTTAGCTAGTGCAGATACGCAGTATTTT	CASSLASADTQYF
TRBV6-4	once	TRBJ1-1	NA	TGTGCCAGCAGTAGGGGGAGGGACACTGAAGCTTTCTTT	CASSRGRDTEAFF
TRBV4-1	NA	TRBJ1-1	TRBD1	TGCGCCAGCAGCCGGGGGATCCCGGGACAGGGGGCAACTGAAGCTTTCTTT	CASSRGIPGQGATEAFF
TRBV5-5	NA	TRBJ2-2	TRBD1	TGTGCCAGCAGTTCGACCCGGACAGGTGGGACCGGGGAGCTGTTTTTT	CASSSTRTGGTGELFF
TRBV5-4	NA	TRBJ1-1	NA	TGTGCCAGCTCTGCGGGGGGCTCGAGCACTGAAGCTTTCTTT	CASSAGGSSTEAFF
TRBV13	NA	TRBJ2-3	NA	TGTGCCAGCAGCTTAGGACCAAGGGCAGGGGATGGCACAGATACGCAGTATTTT	CASSLGPRAGDGTDTQYF
TRBV4-2	NA	TRBJ2-5	NA	TGTGCCAGCAGCCAAGAGTTAGGGGGTGGGCAAGAGACCCAGTACTTC	CASSQELGGGQETQYF
TRBV4-1	NA	TRBJ1-4	NA	TGCGCCAGCACGAGGGGGGGGGCGCCCAATGAAAAACTGTTTTTT	CASTRGGAPNEKLFF
TRBV15	NA	TRBJ2-4	TRBD2	TGTGCCACCAGCAGAGATCCCCAGCGGGGGTCTCCTCAGGCCAAAAACATTCAGTACTTC	CATSRDPQRGSPQAKNIQYF
TRBV7-6	NA	TRBJ1-1	NA	TGTGCCAGCAGCACCAGTGGGGGGAAGTACACTGAAGCTTTCTTT	CASSTSGGKYTEAFF
TRBV7-2	NA	TRBJ2-7	TRBD2	TGTGCCAGCAGCTTACGACGACTAACTAGCGGGGTATACGAGCAGTACTTC	CASSLRRLTSGVYEQYF
TRBV11-2	NA	TRBJ2-5	TRBD2	TGTGCCAGCAGCCCCCAAGCGGGGGGTGAGACCCAGTACTTC	CASSPQAGGETQYF
TRBV6-4	NA	TRBJ2-2	TRBD1	TGTGCCAGCTCCCCCGATCGGGACAGCTACACCGGGGAGCTGTTTTTT	CASSPDRDSYTGELFF
TRBV25-1	NA	TRBJ2-3	NA	TGTGCCAGCAGTCCACAGCCTAGCACAGATACGCAGTATTTT	CASSPQPSTDTQYF
TRBV5-6	few	TRBJ2-7	NA	TGTGCCAGCAGCTTCCAGGGGAAGAGGGCCTACGAGCAGTACTTC	CASSFQGKRAYEQYF
TRBV7-6	once	TRBJ2-7	NA	TGTGCCAGCAGCTTAGCGAGGAACGACGAGCAGTACTTC	CASSLARNDEQYF
TRBV27	NA	TRBJ1-2	TRBD1	TGTGCCAGCAGTTTATCTTCAGGGGGCGCGTATGGCTACACCTTC	CASSLSSGGAYGYTF